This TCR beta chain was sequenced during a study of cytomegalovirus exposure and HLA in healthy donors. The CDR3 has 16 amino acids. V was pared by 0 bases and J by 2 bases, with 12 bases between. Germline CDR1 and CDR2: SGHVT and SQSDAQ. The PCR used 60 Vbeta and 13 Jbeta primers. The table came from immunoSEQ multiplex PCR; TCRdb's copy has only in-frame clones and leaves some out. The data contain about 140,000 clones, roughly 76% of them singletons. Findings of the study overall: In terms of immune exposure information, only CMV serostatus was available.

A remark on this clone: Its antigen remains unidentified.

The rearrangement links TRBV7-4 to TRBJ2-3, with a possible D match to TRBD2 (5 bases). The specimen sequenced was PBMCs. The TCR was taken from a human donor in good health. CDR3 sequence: CASSLAADPYTDTQYF. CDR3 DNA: TGTGCCAGCAGCTTAGCAGCGGATCCCTACACAGATACGCAGTATTTT.